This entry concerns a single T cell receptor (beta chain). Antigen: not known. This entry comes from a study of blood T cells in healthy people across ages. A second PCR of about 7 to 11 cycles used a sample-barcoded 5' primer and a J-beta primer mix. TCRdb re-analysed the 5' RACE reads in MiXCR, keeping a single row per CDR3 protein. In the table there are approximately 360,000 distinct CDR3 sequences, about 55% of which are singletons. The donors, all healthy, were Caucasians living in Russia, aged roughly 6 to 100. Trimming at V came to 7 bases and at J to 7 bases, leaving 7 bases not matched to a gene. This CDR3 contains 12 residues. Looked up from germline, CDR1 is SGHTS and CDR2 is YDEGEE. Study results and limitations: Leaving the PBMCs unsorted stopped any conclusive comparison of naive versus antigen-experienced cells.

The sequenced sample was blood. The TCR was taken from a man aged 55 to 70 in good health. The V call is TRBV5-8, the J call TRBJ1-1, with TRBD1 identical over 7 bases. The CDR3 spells CASDRVEGEAFF. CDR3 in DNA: TGTGCCAGCGACAGGGTAGAGGGTGAAGCTTTCTTT.